This T cell receptor beta chain was sequenced in a study of cytomegalovirus exposure and HLA in healthy donors. Study findings and constraints: Most TCR beta V segments were productive about 90% or about 30% of the time in an earlier analysis.

To note about this clone: Its antigen is still unknown.

A multiplex PCR was run with 60 Vbeta primers and 13 Jbeta primers. Libraries were prepared by immunoSEQ multiplex PCR; TCRdb keeps only in-frame clonotypes and omits some of them. The sample has approximately 200,000 clones; over 65% are singletons. Germline values: CDR1 SGHRS, CDR2 YFSETQ. CDR3 size: 12 residues. With 0 bases removed from V and 4 bases from J, the gap between germline ends came to 3 bases. Sequenced material: PBMCs. The V gene is TRBV5-1, the J gene TRBJ2-3; D not certain. The TCR sequence derives from a human donor in good health. The CDR3 loop is CASSLVSDTQYF. In DNA, the CDR3 is TGCGCCAGCAGCTTGGTCTCAGATACGCAGTATTTT. The entire variable domain, with the rest obtained from reference TRBV5-1 and TRBJ2-3, is as follows: KAGVTQTPRYLIKTRGQQVTLSCSPISGHRSVSWYQQTPGQGLQFLFEYFSETQRNKGNFPGRFSGRQFSNSRSEMNVSTLELGDSALYLCASSLVSDTQYFGPGTRLTVL.